The T cell receptor (beta chain) under discussion was sequenced for a study of CD8 T cells in ankylosing spondylitis. Germline CDR1 SGDLS, CDR2 YYNGEE. The CDR3 loop spans 14 amino acids. V shed 4 bases and J 5 bases; nucleotides not matched to a gene: 3. Study results and limitations: The authors reported significant enrichment of disease-linked clones in matched ankylosing spondylitis synovial fluid. A motif of 8 or 9 highly homologous TCR beta variants was seen as apparently characteristic of ankylosing spondylitis blood. Earlier work had already found some motif variants in reactive arthritis synovial fluid and blood.

Quantitative 5'-RACE with molecular barcodes produced the TCR beta libraries. TCRdb reprocessed the 5' RACE reads via MiXCR and lists one record per CDR3 protein. The sample has around 6,100 distinct CDR3 sequences, about 2% seen once; the top ten hold approximately 51%. This clonotype was seen repeatedly, ten times or more. The antigen is undetermined. The sequence was obtained from a male donor with ankylosing spondylitis or in good health (not recorded which). Sample: blood, either unsorted or a sorted T cell fraction (not recorded which). V and J are TRBV9 and TRBJ2-7, with 13 bases identical to TRBD2. This chain's CDR3 is CASSPGLAGDEQYF. CDR3 DNA: TGTGCCAGCAGCCCCGGACTAGCGGGAGACGAGCAGTACTTC.